The clone carrying this T cell receptor beta chain was counted at least ten times. Its antigen remains unknown. This entry comes from a study of spatial heterogeneity in lung cancer. Study overall: Fewer alpha-chain than beta-chain sequences were consistently detected. Each distinct TCR and UMI combination averaged more than ten appearances in raw reads.

Time point described: sample taken at primary tumor resection. From tumor, nontumor lung or frozen PBMC, whole RNA was taken unsorted for sequencing. General study points: Ubiquitous expanded tumor TCRs appeared in blood more at resection than follow-up.

Every TCR cDNA molecule bore a unique molecular identifier. TCRdb re-derived calls from the 5' RACE reads in MiXCR, one entry per CDR3 protein. The repertoire holds approximately 12,000 distinct CDR3 sequences, roughly an eighth seen once, with roughly 2.4% in the top ten. The clonotype originates from a female donor with early-stage non-small cell lung cancer. This specimen consisted of PBMCs, obtained at surgery.

CDR3 amino acids: CASSLRAAGQGQIRNYGYTF. The CDR3 region has the DNA TGTGCCAGCAGCTTGCGGGCGGCGGGACAGGGGCAGATACGAAACTATGGCTACACCTTC. The chain combines TRBV7-9 with TRBJ1-2; TRBD1 aligns across 10 bases. Germline trimming cut 3 bases from V and 2 bases from J; bases unmatched to any gene: 18. From germline, CDR1 is SEHNR and CDR2 FQNEAQ (reference sequence). The CDR3 extends over 20 amino acids.